Each of the 23 T cell receptor beta chains below was sequenced from the same sample in a study of cytomegalovirus exposure and HLA in healthy donors. PCR amplification relied on 60 Vbeta primers (plus 13 Jbeta primers). Data came from immunoSEQ multiplex PCR; TCRdb stores just in-frame clones and leaves some out. The table has some 76,000 clones, about 81% seen once. The source material was PBMCs. All receptors derive from a woman between 40 and 55 years old in good health and CMV-seropositive.

The rearrangement links TRBV11-2 to TRBJ1-1, with 8 bases identical to TRBD1. CDR3 length: 15 amino acids. The V gene end was trimmed by 4 bases and the J gene end by 1 base; junction bases not matched to a gene: 5. Germline V lookup: CDR1 SGHAT, CDR2 FQNNGV. CDR3 DNA: TGTGCCAGCAGCTCACAGGGGGGGGAGAACACTGAAGCTTTCTTT. Translation: CASSSQGGENTEAFF.

This rearrangement joins TRBV20-1 to TRBJ1-1; D uncertain. This CDR3 is 11 amino acids long. Germline loops: CDR1 DFQATT, CDR2 SNEGSKA (reference sequence). The V gene lost 7 bases and the J gene lost 10 bases, with 16 bases spanning the gap. In DNA form, the CDR3 reads TGCAGTGATACCGCCCCGGTAGCAGCTTTCTTT. Amino acid sequence: CSDTAPVAAFF.

V usage is TRBV6-1 and J usage is TRBJ2-5, with TRBD1 identical over 7 bases. CDR1 MNHNS and CDR2 SASEGT come from the germline V gene. The CDR3 has 15 residues. The V and J ends lost 5 bases and 3 bases, in that order; junction bases with no gene match: 9. The CDR3 region has the DNA TGTGCCAGCAGTTTGACAGGGAATGGAGAAGAGACCCAGTACTTC. This encodes CASSLTGNGEETQYF.

This chain connects TRBV21-1 to TRBJ1-3. TRBV21-1 is an annotated pseudogene. This CDR3 region has 15 residues. The CDR3 nucleotides read TGTGCCAGCAGCAACTCTTTATTCTCTGGAAACACCATATATTTT. This sequence encodes CASSNSLFSGNTIYF.

The rearrangement uses TRBV15 and TRBJ1-1; D remains unclear. The V end was cut by 3 bases, the J end by 8 bases, with 10 bases between. The CDR3 runs 12 residues. Germline-derived CDR1 and CDR2 are LNHNV and YYDKDF (reference sequence). CDR3 nucleotides: TGTGCCACCAGCAGGGGGAGGGAAGAAGCTTTCTTT. This codes for CATSRGREEAFF.

The gene calls are TRBV15 and TRBJ1-2; D gene uncertain. The CDR3 loop spans 14 amino acids. Germline loops: CDR1 LNHNV, CDR2 YYDKDF (reference sequence). The germline V and J ends were trimmed by 5 bases and 6 bases, with 16 bases remaining between them. CDR3 bases: TGTGCCACCAGCCCCAGCGCGGGGTTTAATGGCTACACCTTC. It codes for CATSPSAGFNGYTF.

The chain links TRBV7-8 to TRBJ2-2, with 7 nucleotides matching TRBD2. CDR1 and CDR2 (germline): SGHVS, FQNEAQ. The CDR3 has 16 amino acids. Trimming took 3 bases from V and 0 from J; bases not matched to a gene: 4. CDR3 sequence: CASSFLAGANTGELFF. In nucleotides, the CDR3 is TGTGCCAGCAGCTTTCTCGCGGGGGCGAACACCGGGGAGCTGTTTTTT.

The genes are TRBV7-6 and TRBJ2-5, with TRBD2 matching over 7 bases. Trimming cost V 2 bases and J 2 bases; bases outside gene matches: 11. The germline V gene encodes CDR1 SGHVS and CDR2 FNYEAQ. This CDR3 region has 17 residues. The CDR3 DNA sequence: TGTGCCAGCAGCTTAAAGCCAAAACTAGCGACTCAAGAGACCCAGTACTTC. Its translation is CASSLKPKLATQETQYF.

This clone has a handful of counts. The genes are TRBV30 and TRBJ1-2; 9 bases agree with TRBD1. The CDR3 loop spans 13 amino acids. V shed 4 bases, J shed 4 bases, and the junction held 4 bases outside the gene matches. CDR1 and CDR2 from the germline V gene are GTSNPN and SVGIG (reference sequence). The CDR3 region has the DNA TGTGCCTGGAACCGACAGGGGGGCTATGGCTACACCTTC. Residues: CAWNRQGGYGYTF.

This clone showed up just once. This sequence joins TRBV5-1 and TRBJ2-3; D unclear. This CDR3 has 14 amino acids. Trimming took off 7 bases at V and 3 bases at J, with 15 bases between the two ends. The germline V gene encodes CDR1 SGHRS and CDR2 YFSETQ. CDR3 in amino acids: CASVQHQATDTQYF. Written as DNA, the CDR3 is TGCGCCAGCGTACAACACCAGGCGACAGATACGCAGTATTTT.

The CDR3 reads CASSRAPVNTGELFF. CDR3 DNA: TGTGCCAGCAGCCGTGCCCCGGTGAACACCGGGGAGCTGTTTTTT. This chain links TRBV7-2 with TRBJ2-2, with D unresolved. Trimming took 5 bases from V and 1 from J, leaving 11 bases between them. The CDR3 runs 15 residues. Germline V gene lookup returns CDR1 SGHTA and CDR2 FQGNSA.

This rearrangement joins TRBV19 to TRBJ2-5; TRBD1 matches at 10 bases. The CDR3 is 16 amino acids. The J segment lost 2 bases and the V segment lost 5 bases, leaving 8 bases of the junction unmatched. Per germline, CDR1 LNHDA and CDR2 SQIVND (reference sequence). This CDR3 is CASSPTGTGDQETQYF. The CDR3, as DNA: TGTGCCAGTAGTCCCACCGGGACAGGGGATCAAGAGACCCAGTACTTC.

This sequence joins TRBV7-2 and TRBJ2-2; possibly TRBD2 for D (6 bases). This CDR3 contains 16 residues. Germline CDR1 SGHTA, CDR2 FQGNSA. V lost 6 bases to trimming and J lost 4 bases, with 18 bases between them. CDR3 DNA sequence: TGTGCCAGCAGGACCCCCCGGGACTTTCTCACCGGGGAGCTGTTTTTT. It translates to CASRTPRDFLTGELFF.

The chain employs TRBV6-5 and TRBJ1-4; D might be TRBD1 (5 bases). CDR3 length equals 14 residues. V was cut by 7 bases and J by 5 bases, with 14 bases left in between. CDR1 MNHEY and CDR2 SVGAGI come from the germline V gene. The CDR3 reads CASTTGYRNEKLFF. As DNA, the CDR3 is TGTGCCAGCACCACCGGTTACAGGAATGAAAAACTGTTTTTT.

The chain combines TRBV28 with TRBJ1-5; TRBD1 might be the D (6 bases). This CDR3 region has 15 residues. V was trimmed by 4 bases and J by 3 bases, leaving 13 bases between them. Germline loops: CDR1 MDHEN, CDR2 SYDVKM. The CDR3 DNA follows: TGTGCCAGCAGTTATGCCGGACAGAACAATCAGCCCCAGCATTTT. Protein: CASSYAGQNNQPQHF.

V is TRBV18 and J is TRBJ2-6; D is undetermined. The germline V gene has CDR1 KGHSH and CDR2 LQKENI. There are 15 residues in the CDR3. Trimming cost V 0 bases and J 0 bases, with 3 bases left between them. The CDR3, as DNA: TGTGCCAGCTCACCACCATACTCTGGGGCCAACGTCCTGACTTTC. This gives the protein CASSPPYSGANVLTF.

This sequence joins TRBV28 and TRBJ1-4; D is perhaps TRBD1 (6 bases). CDR3 length: 14 amino acids. Germline lookup yields CDR1 MDHEN and CDR2 SYDVKM. Trimming removed 7 bases at V and 5 bases at J, with 14 bases between. The CDR3 loop reads CASNLGQGNEKLFF. CDR3 sequence (DNA): TGTGCCAGCAACTTGGGGCAGGGGAATGAAAAACTGTTTTTT.

CDR3 amino acids: CASSIDRGPYEQYF. DNA of the CDR3: TGTGCCAGCAGCATCGACAGGGGCCCCTACGAGCAGTACTTC. The chain has TRBV5-5 and TRBJ2-7; TRBD1 matches 8 bases. This CDR3 is 14 amino acids long. V gave up 4 bases and J gave up 2 bases; unmatched junction bases: 5. Per the germline V gene, CDR1 is SGHKS and CDR2 is YYEKEE (reference sequence).

This clone has only one observation. The chain is built from TRBV28 and TRBJ2-7, with a weak D call TRBD1 (6 bases). Germline CDR1 MDHEN, CDR2 SYDVKM. The ends were cut back, 3 bases at V and 4 bases at J, with 10 bases in the middle. This CDR3 region has 13 residues. The chain's CDR3 is CASSLGQDYEQYF. CDR3 DNA sequence: TGTGCCAGCAGTTTGGGACAAGATTACGAGCAGTACTTC.

This clone was counted between two and nine times. The chain joins TRBV6-1 to TRBJ2-5; D might be TRBD2 (6 bases). V was cut by 5 bases and J by 1 base, with 11 bases left in between. Germline values: CDR1 MNHNS, CDR2 SASEGT. CDR3 length equals 14 residues. In DNA form, the CDR3 reads TGTGCCAGCAGTAAATTACTAGCCCAAGAGACCCAGTACTTC. Amino acid sequence: CASSKLLAQETQYF.

V gene TRBV6-1 combines with J gene TRBJ2-7; 12 bases map to TRBD2. Germline V gene lookup returns CDR1 MNHNS and CDR2 SASEGT. CDR3 size: 15 residues. Trimming took 1 base from V and 2 from J; bases not matched to a gene: 0. Here the CDR3 reads CASSEGTSGTYEQYF. The CDR3 bases are TGTGCCAGCAGTGAAGGGACTAGCGGGACCTACGAGCAGTACTTC.

On this clone: One end of the junction fails to match germline, which may point to a read error. This chain uses TRBV7-9 with TRBJ1-1; TRBD1 is a possible D gene (5 bases). Germline V gene sequence: CDR1 SEHNR, CDR2 FQNEAQ (reference sequence). This CDR3 contains 14 residues. CDR3 sequence: CSSSLIQGGTEAFF. The CDR3 DNA sequence: TGTTCCAGCAGCTTAATCCAGGGAGGCACTGAAGCTTTCTTT.

A note on this clone: Other DNA sequences within the sample encode an identical CDR3. This chain joins TRBV7-3 and TRBJ1-3, with D possibly TRBD1 on 5 matching bases. The CDR3 is 15 residues long. Germline V lookup: CDR1 SGHTA, CDR2 FQGTGA. V lost 2 bases and J lost 1, with 9 bases in between. CDR3 coding DNA: TGTGCCAGCAGCTTAGACAGAGCATCTGGAAACACCATATATTTT. Encoded protein: CASSLDRASGNTIYF. Filled out from reference TRBV7-3 and TRBJ1-3, the complete variable domain reads GAGVSQTPSNKVTEKGKYVELRCDPISGHTALYWYRQSLGQGPEFLIYFQGTGAADDSGLPNDRFFAVRPEGSVSTLKIQRTERGDSAVYLCASSLDRASGNTIYFGEGSWLTVV.